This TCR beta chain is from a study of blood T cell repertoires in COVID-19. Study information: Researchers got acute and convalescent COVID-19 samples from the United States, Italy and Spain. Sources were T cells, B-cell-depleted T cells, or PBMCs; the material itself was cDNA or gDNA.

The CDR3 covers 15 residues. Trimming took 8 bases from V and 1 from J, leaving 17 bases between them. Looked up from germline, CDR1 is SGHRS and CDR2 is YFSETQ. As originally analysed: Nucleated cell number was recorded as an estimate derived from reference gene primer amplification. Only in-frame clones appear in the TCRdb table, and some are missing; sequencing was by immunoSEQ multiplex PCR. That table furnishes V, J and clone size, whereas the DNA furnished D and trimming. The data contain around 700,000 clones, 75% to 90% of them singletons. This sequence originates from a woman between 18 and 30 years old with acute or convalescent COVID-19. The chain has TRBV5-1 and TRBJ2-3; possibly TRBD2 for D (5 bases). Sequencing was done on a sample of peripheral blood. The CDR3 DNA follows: TGCGCCAGTACGACGGGGATTTGGGGCACAGATACGCAGTATTTT. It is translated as CASTTGIWGTDTQYF.